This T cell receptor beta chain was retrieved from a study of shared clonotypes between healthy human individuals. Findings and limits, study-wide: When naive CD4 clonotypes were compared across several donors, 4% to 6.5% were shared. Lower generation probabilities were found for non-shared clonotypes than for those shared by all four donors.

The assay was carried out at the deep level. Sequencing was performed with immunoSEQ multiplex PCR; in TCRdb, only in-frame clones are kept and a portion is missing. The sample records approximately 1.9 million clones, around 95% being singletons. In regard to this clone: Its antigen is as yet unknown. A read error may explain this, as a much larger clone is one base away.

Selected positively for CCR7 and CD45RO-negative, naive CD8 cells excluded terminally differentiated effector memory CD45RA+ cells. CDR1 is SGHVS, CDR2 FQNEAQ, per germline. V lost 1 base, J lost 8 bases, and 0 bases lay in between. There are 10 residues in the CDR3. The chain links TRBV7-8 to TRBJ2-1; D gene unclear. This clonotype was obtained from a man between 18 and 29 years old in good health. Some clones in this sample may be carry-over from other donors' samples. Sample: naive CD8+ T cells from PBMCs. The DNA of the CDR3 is TGTGCCAGCAGCTTAGATGAGCAGTTCTTC. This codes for CASSLDEQFF.